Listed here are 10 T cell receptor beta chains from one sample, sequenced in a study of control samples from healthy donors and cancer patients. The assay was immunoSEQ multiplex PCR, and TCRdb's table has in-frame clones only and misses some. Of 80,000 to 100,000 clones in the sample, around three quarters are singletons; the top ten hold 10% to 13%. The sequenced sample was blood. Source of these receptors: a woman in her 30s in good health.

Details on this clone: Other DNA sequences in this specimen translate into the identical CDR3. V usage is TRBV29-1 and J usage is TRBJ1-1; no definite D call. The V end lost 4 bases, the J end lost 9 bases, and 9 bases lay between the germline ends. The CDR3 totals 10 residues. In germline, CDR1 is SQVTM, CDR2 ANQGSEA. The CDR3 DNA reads TGCAGCGTTGGGGGAATGAAAGCTTTCTTT. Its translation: CSVGGMKAFF.

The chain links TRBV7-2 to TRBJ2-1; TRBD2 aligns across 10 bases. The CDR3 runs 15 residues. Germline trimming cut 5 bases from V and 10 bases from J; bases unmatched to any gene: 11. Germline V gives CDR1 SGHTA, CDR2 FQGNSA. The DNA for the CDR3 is TGTGCCAGCAGCCAGAAAGCGGGGGGGCCGAGAGAGCAGTTCTTC. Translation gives CASSQKAGGPREQFF.

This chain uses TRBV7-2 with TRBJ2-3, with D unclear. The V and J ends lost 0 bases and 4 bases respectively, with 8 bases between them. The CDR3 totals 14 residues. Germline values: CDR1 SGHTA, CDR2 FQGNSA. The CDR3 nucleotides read TGTGCCAGCAGCTTAGCAAGAAAACCAGATACGCAGTATTTT. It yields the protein CASSLARKPDTQYF.

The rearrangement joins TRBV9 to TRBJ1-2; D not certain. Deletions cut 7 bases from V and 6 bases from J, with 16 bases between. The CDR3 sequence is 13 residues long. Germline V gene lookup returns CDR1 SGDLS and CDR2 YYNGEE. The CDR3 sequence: CASATPGSDGYTF. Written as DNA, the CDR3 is TGTGCCAGCGCGACTCCGGGCAGCGATGGCTACACCTTC.

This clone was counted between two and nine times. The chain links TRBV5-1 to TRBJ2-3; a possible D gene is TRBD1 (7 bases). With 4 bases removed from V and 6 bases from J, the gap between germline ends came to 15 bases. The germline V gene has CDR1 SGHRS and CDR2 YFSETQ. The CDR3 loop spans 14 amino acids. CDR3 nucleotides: TGCGCCAGCAGCAGGGCAGGGGGGACCGATACGCAGTATTTT. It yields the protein CASSRAGGTDTQYF.

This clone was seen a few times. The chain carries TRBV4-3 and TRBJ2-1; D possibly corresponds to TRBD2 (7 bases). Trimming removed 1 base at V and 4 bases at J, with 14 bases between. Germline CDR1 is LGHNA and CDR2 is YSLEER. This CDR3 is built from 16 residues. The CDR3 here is CASSQVRRGPYNEQFF. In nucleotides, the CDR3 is TGCGCCAGCAGCCAAGTTCGGCGGGGGCCTTACAATGAGCAGTTCTTC.

The CDR3 sequence is CASSQGSVGTQYF. CDR3 nucleotides: TGTGCCAGCAGCCAAGGGTCCGTAGGGACCCAGTACTTC. This chain uses TRBV3-1 (or the pseudogene TRBV3-2) with TRBJ2-5, with D unclear. Looked up from germline, CDR1 is LGHDT and CDR2 is YNNKEL (reference sequence). Trimming stripped 1 base from V and 7 bases from J, with 10 bases between. This CDR3 region has 13 residues.

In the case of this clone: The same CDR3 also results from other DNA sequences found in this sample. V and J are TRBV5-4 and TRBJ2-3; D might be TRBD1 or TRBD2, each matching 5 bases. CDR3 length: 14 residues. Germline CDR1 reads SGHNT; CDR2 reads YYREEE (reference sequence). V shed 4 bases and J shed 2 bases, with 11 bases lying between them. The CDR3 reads CASSHGTATDTQYF. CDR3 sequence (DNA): TGTGCCAGCAGCCACGGGACGGCCACAGATACGCAGTATTTT.

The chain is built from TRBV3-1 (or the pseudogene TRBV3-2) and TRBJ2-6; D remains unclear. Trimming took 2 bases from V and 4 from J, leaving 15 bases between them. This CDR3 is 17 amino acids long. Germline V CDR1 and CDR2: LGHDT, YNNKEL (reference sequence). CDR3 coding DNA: TGTGCCAGCAGCCAAAGGAAAGTAATGCCGGGGGCCAACGTCCTGACTTTC. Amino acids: CASSQRKVMPGANVLTF.

CDR3 in DNA: TGTGCCAGCAGCTTGACGGGGGAGAGCAATCAGCCCCAGCATTTT. Its translation: CASSLTGESNQPQHF. The genes are TRBV11-2 and TRBJ1-5, with TRBD1 as a possible D gene (5 bases). This CDR3 is built from 15 residues. CDR1 SGHAT and CDR2 FQNNGV come from the germline V gene. V lost 3 bases, J lost 1 base, and 10 bases lay in between.